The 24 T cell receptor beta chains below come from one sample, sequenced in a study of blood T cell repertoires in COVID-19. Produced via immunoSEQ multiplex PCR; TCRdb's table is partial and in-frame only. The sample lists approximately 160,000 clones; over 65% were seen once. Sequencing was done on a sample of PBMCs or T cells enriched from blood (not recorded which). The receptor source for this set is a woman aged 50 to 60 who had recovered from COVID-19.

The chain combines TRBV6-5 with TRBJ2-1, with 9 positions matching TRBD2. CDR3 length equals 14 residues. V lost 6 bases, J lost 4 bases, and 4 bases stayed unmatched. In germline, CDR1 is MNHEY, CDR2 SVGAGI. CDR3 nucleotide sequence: TGTGCCAGCAGAAGGACTAGCGTATACAATGAGCAGTTCTTC. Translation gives CASRRTSVYNEQFF.

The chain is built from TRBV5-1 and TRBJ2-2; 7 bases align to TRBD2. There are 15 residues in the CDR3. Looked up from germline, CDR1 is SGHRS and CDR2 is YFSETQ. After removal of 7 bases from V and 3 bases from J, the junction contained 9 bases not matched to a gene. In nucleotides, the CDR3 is TGCGCCAGCGCCCCCCGGGGGGATGACACCGGGGAGCTGTTTTTT. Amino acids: CASAPRGDDTGELFF.

Here the CDR3 reads CASSPNARGTGELFF. The CDR3 DNA follows: TGTGCCAGCAGCCCGAATGCCAGGGGTACCGGGGAGCTGTTTTTT. V gene TRBV9 combines with J gene TRBJ2-2, with D possibly matching TRBD1 (6 bases). The V end lost 4 bases, the J end lost 5 bases, and 15 bases lay between the germline ends. Looked up from germline, CDR1 is SGDLS and CDR2 is YYNGEE. CDR3 length: 15 amino acids.

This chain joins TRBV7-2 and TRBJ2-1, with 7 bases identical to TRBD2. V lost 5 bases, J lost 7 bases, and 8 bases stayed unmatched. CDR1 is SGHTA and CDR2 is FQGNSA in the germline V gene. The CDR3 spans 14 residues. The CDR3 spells CASSALAEVNEQFF. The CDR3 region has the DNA TGTGCCAGCAGCGCCCTAGCGGAGGTTAATGAGCAGTTCTTC.

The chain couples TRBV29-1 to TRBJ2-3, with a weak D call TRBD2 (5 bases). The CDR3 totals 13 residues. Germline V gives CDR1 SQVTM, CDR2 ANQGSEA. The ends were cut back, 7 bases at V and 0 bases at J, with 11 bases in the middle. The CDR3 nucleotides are TGCAGCGCCGCTAGGACTAGCACAGATACGCAGTATTTT. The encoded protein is CSAARTSTDTQYF.

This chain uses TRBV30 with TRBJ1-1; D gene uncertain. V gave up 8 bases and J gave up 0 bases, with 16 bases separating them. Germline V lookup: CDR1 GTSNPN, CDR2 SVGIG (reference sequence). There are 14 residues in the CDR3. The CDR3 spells CAQRSQAMNTEAFF. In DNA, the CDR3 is TGTGCCCAACGAAGCCAGGCCATGAACACTGAAGCTTTCTTT. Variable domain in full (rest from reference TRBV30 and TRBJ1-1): SQTIHQWPATLVQPVGSPLSLECTVEGTSNPNLYWYRQAAGRGLQLLFYSVGIGQISSEVPQNLSASRPQDRQFILSSKKLLLSDSGFYLCAQRSQAMNTEAFFGQGTRLTVV.

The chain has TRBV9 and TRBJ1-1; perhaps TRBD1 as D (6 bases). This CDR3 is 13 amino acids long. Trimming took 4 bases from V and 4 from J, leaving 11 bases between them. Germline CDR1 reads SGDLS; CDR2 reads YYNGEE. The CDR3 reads CASSYEGGTEAFF. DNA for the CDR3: TGTGCCAGCAGCTACGAAGGGGGCACTGAAGCTTTCTTT. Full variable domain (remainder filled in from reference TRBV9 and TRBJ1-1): DSGVTQTPKHLITATGQRVTLRCSPRSGDLSVYWYQQSLDQGLQFLIQYYNGEERAKGNILERFSAQQFPDLHSELNLSSLELGDSALYFCASSYEGGTEAFFGQGTRLTVV.

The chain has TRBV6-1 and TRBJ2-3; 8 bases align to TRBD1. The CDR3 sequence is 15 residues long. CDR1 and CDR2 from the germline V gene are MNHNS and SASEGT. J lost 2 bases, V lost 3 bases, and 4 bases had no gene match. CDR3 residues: CASSDRGLDTDTQYF. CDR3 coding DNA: TGTGCCAGCAGTGACAGGGGGCTTGACACAGATACGCAGTATTTT.

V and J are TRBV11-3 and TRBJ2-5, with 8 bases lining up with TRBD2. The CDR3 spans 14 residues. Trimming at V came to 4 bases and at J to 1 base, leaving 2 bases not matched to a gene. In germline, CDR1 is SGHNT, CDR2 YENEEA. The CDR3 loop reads CASSSGGGQETQYF. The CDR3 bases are TGTGCCAGCAGCTCCGGGGGGGGCCAAGAGACCCAGTACTTC.

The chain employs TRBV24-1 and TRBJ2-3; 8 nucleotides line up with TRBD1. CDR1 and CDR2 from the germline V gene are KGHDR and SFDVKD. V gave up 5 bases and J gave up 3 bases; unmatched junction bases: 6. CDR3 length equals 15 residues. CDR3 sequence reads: CATSAGQGITDTQYF. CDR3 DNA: TGTGCCACCAGTGCAGGACAGGGAATAACAGATACGCAGTATTTT.

CDR3 loop: CASSLVGVEAFF. The CDR3 DNA is TGTGCCAGCAGCTTGGTAGGGGTTGAAGCTTTCTTT. The chain uses TRBV5-6 and TRBJ1-1; weak D call: TRBD1 (5 bases). The germline V gene has CDR1 SGHDT and CDR2 YYEEEE. This CDR3 is 12 amino acids long. Between the trimmed V and J ends, which lost 0 bases and 7 bases, there was a span of 7 bases.

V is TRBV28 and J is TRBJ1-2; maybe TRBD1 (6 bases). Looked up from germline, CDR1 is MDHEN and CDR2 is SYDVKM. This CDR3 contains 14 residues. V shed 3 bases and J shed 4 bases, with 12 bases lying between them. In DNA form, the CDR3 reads TGTGCCAGCAGTTTGGGGGCAGATTTCTATGGCTACACCTTC. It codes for CASSLGADFYGYTF.

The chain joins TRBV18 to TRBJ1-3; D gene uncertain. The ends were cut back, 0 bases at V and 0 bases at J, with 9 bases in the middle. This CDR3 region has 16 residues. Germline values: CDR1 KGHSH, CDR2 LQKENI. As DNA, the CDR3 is TGTGCCAGCTCACCACCGTCCGGGGACTCTGGAAACACCATATATTTT. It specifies CASSPPSGDSGNTIYF.

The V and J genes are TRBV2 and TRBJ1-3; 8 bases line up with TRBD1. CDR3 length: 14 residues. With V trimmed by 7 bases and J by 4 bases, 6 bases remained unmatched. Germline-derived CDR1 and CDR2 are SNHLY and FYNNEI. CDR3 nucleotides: TGTGCCAGCATGCAGGGGGCGGGCGGAAACACCATATATTTT. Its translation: CASMQGAGGNTIYF.

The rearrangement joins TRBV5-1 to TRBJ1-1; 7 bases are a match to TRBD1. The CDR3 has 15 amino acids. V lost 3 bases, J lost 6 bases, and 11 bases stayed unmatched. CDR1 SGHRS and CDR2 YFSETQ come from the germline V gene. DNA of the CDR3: TGCGCCAGCAGCTGGTATACAGGGGATTTTTCTGAAGCTTTCTTT. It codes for CASSWYTGDFSEAFF. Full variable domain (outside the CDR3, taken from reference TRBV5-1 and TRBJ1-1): KAGVTQTPRYLIKTRGQQVTLSCSPISGHRSVSWYQQTPGQGLQFLFEYFSETQRNKGNFPGRFSGRQFSNSRSEMNVSTLELGDSALYLCASSWYTGDFSEAFFGQGTRLTVV.

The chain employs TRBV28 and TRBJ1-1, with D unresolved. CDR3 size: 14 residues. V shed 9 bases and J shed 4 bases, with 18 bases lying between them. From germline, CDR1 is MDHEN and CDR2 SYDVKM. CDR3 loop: CASVKRGAVTEAFF. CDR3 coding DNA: TGTGCCAGTGTCAAACGGGGTGCGGTCACTGAAGCTTTCTTT. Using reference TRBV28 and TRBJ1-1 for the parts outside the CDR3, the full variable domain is DVKVTQSSRYLVKRTGEKVFLECVQDMDHENMFWYRQDPGLGLRLIYFSYDVKMKEKGDIPEGYSVSREKKERFSLILESASTNQTSMYLCASVKRGAVTEAFFGQGTRLTVV.

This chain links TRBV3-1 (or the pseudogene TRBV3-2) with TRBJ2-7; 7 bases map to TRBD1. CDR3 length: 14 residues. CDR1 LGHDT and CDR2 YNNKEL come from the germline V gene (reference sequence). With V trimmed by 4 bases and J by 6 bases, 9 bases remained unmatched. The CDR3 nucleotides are TGTGCCAGCAGCCCCCGGGACAGCAGGGGCGAGCAGTACGTC. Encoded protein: CASSPRDSRGEQYV.

CDR3 sequence: CASRATGGVWTEAFF. In DNA form, the CDR3 reads TGTGCCAGCAGGGCGACAGGGGGCGTGTGGACTGAAGCTTTCTTT. V gene TRBV27 combines with J gene TRBJ1-1, with 10 bases aligning to TRBD1. Germline CDR1 and CDR2: MNHEY and SMNVEV (reference sequence). The length of the CDR3 is 15 residues. After removal of 6 bases from V and 5 bases from J, the junction contained 9 bases not matched to a gene.

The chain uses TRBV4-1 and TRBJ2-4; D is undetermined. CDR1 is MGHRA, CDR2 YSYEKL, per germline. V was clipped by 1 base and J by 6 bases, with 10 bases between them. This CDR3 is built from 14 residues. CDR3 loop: CASSQVGRRNIQYF. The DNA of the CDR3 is TGCGCCAGCAGCCAAGTTGGCCGGAGAAACATTCAGTACTTC.

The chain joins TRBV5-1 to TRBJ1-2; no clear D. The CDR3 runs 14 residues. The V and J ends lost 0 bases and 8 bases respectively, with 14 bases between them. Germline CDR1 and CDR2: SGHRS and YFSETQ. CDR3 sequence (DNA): TGCGCCAGCAGCTTGGCCAGGAGGGAAGGCGGCTACACCTTC. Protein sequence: CASSLARREGGYTF.

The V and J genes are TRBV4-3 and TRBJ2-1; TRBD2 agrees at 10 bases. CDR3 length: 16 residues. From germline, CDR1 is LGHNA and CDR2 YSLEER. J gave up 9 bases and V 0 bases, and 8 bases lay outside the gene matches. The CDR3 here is CASSQEASGRYIEQFF. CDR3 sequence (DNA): TGCGCCAGCAGCCAAGAGGCTAGCGGGAGATATATTGAGCAGTTCTTC.

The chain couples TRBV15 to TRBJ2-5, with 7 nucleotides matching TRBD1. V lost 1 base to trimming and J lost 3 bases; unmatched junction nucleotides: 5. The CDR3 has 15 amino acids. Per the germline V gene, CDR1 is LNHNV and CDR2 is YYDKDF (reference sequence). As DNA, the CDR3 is TGTGCCACCAGCAGAGTTGCCGGGACAGAAGAGACCCAGTACTTC. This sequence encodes CATSRVAGTEETQYF.

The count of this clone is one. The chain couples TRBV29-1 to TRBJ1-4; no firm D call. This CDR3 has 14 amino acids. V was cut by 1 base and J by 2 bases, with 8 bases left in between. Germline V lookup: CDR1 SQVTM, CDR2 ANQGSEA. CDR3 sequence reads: CSVEGSGTNEKLFF. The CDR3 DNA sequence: TGCAGCGTTGAAGGTTCGGGGACTAATGAAAAACTGTTTTTT.

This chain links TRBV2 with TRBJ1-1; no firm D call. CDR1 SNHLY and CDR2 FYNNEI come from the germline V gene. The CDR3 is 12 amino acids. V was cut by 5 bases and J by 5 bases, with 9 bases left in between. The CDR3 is CASSPIRTEAFF. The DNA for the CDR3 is TGTGCCAGCAGTCCTATTCGGACTGAAGCTTTCTTT.